Shown below are 24 T cell receptor beta chains from a single sample sequenced in a study of graft-versus-host responses after intestinal transplantation. Here immunoSEQ multiplex PCR was the method, and the copy in TCRdb shows in-frame clones only, minus some. The sample contains roughly 10,000 clones, 25% to 30% of which appear only once. Sequenced here: alloreactive CD4+ T cells from a mixed lymphocyte reaction culture, sampled before intestinal transplant. The subset is: CFSE-low proliferating T cells sorted from approximately 6-day pre-transplant mixed lymphocyte reaction (GvH or HvG direction). These receptors were taken from a human patient who received an intestinal transplant.

This clone is labeled as medium-sized. The chain links TRBV4-1 to TRBJ1-1, with D uncertain. V lost 0 bases and J lost 5, with 10 bases in between. The CDR3 extends over 14 amino acids. Per the germline V gene, CDR1 is MGHRA and CDR2 is YSYEKL. As DNA, the CDR3 is TGCGCCAGCAGCCAAGAAAGGGTTATAACTGAAGCTTTCTTT. This encodes CASSQERVITEAFF.

This clone has more than one count but fewer than ten. The rearrangement joins TRBV27 to TRBJ1-2, with 7 bases matching TRBD1. V shed 6 bases, J shed 5 bases, and the junction held 12 bases outside the gene matches. Looked up from germline, CDR1 is MNHEY and CDR2 is SMNVEV (reference sequence). CDR3 length: 15 residues. CDR3 loop: CASRGGAGQLYGYTF. DNA of the CDR3: TGTGCCAGCAGAGGGGGGGCGGGACAGCTTTATGGCTACACCTTC.

The rearrangement links TRBV6-5 to TRBJ2-7; 7 nucleotides align to TRBD1. The V gene's germline CDR1 is MNHEY and CDR2 SVGAGI. The trim removed 6 bases at V and 6 bases at J, leaving 5 bases unmatched. CDR3 length: 12 amino acids. This CDR3 is CASRSQGPEQYF. The CDR3 DNA reads TGTGCCAGCAGATCACAGGGGCCCGAGCAGTACTTC.

DNA of the CDR3: TGTGCCAGCAGCTTGAGGGGGACTAGTCCCTACAATGAGCAGTTCTTC. Amino acid sequence: CASSLRGTSPYNEQFF. The V and J genes are TRBV5-4 and TRBJ2-1, with TRBD2 identical over 8 bases. This CDR3 has 16 amino acids. V was clipped by 1 base and J by 2 bases; unmatched bases: 5. Germline CDR1 and CDR2: SGHNT and YYREEE (reference sequence).

This clone showed up just a few times. This rearrangement joins TRBV19 to TRBJ2-2; 7 bases are a match to TRBD2. V shed 5 bases and J 6 bases; nucleotides not matched to a gene: 3. CDR3 length equals 13 residues. Germline CDR1 LNHDA, CDR2 SQIVND (reference sequence). The CDR3 DNA reads as TGTGCCAGTAGTCCCCGGGGGGCCGGGGAGCTGTTTTTT. Translation: CASSPRGAGELFF.

This chain links TRBV27 with TRBJ1-4; D gene unclear. This CDR3 region has 14 residues. Trimming stripped 6 bases from V and 5 bases from J, with 13 bases between. Germline V gene sequence: CDR1 MNHEY, CDR2 SMNVEV (reference sequence). CDR3 sequence reads: CASRGGMANEKLFF. The CDR3 nucleotides are TGTGCCAGCAGGGGCGGGATGGCAAATGAAAAACTGTTTTTT.

This clone was picked up a small number of times. The CDR3 DNA reads as TGTGCCTGGAGGGGTGAAGTGGGGAATGCCTACGAGCAGTACTTC. Amino acid sequence: CAWRGEVGNAYEQYF. The chain joins TRBV30 to TRBJ2-7, with D unresolved. Germline V gives CDR1 GTSNPN, CDR2 SVGIG (reference sequence). This CDR3 has 15 amino acids. V lost 3 bases and J 2 bases, leaving 17 bases between the germline ends.

The chain uses TRBV4-1 and TRBJ1-5; TRBD1 is a possible D gene (6 bases). V lost 1 base, J lost 0 bases, and 10 bases lay in between. This CDR3 comprises 16 residues. The germline V gene encodes CDR1 MGHRA and CDR2 YSYEKL. The chain's CDR3 is CASSQGGAFSNQPQHF. The DNA for the CDR3 is TGCGCCAGCAGCCAAGGGGGGGCCTTTAGCAATCAGCCCCAGCATTTT.

CDR3 DNA sequence: TGTGCCAGCAGCCACCCTAGGGGCGAGGCGAACACCGGGGAGCTGTTTTTT. Amino acid sequence: CASSHPRGEANTGELFF. The V gene is TRBV14, the J gene TRBJ2-2; D may be TRBD1 (5 bases). The V end lost 3 bases, the J end lost 0 bases, and 14 bases lay between the germline ends. Germline CDR1 is SGHDN and CDR2 is FVKESK. The CDR3 is 17 amino acids.

Only a few counts were recorded for this clone. V usage is TRBV2 and J usage is TRBJ2-1; tentatively, D is TRBD2 (6 bases). The CDR3 totals 14 residues. The V end lost 3 bases, the J end lost 6 bases, and 12 bases lay between the germline ends. Germline V gene data show CDR1 as SNHLY and CDR2 as FYNNEI. The CDR3 loop is CASSDGRLFNEQFF. The CDR3 nucleotides are TGTGCCAGCAGTGACGGGAGATTATTCAATGAGCAGTTCTTC.

This clone appeared once. The chain carries TRBV4-1 and TRBJ2-1; tentatively, D is TRBD1 or TRBD2 (5 bases each). V was pared by 5 bases and J by 3 bases, with 20 bases between. CDR3 size: 17 residues. From germline, CDR1 is MGHRA and CDR2 YSYEKL. This CDR3 is CASSKLRLGVNYNEQFF. The CDR3 coding sequence is TGCGCCAGCAGCAAACTCCGCCTGGGGGTCAACTACAATGAGCAGTTCTTC.

The rearrangement uses TRBV5-1 and TRBJ2-5, with D possibly being TRBD2 (5 bases). The J call is in doubt because the DNA end fits TRBJ2-7 better. The V gene's germline CDR1 is SGHRS and CDR2 YFSETQ. This CDR3 has 16 amino acids. The CDR3 sequence is CASSFRASTIRPEQYF. Here the CDR3 DNA reads TGCGCCAGCAGCTTTAGGGCTAGCACTATTCGGCCCGAGCAGTACTTC.

J is TRBJ2-3 and V is TRBV7-3; 9 bases agree with TRBD2. The V segment lost 5 bases and the J segment 4 bases; nucleotides outside the gene matches: 10. Germline-derived CDR1 and CDR2 are SGHTA and FQGTGA. This CDR3 has 16 amino acids. The CDR3 DNA reads as TGTGCCAGCAGCCCGACGGGTAGCGGGAGAGCAGATACGCAGTATTTT. It translates to CASSPTGSGRADTQYF.

There are a few counts of this clone. The chain employs TRBV19 and TRBJ2-7; D is possibly TRBD1 or TRBD2 (6 bases each). This CDR3 region has 15 residues. Per germline, CDR1 LNHDA and CDR2 SQIVND (reference sequence). V was shortened by 1 base and J by 1 base, with 11 bases between the two germline ends. The chain's CDR3 is CASSIAGGHSYEQYF. The DNA for the CDR3 is TGTGCCAGTAGTATAGCCGGGGGCCATTCCTACGAGCAGTACTTC.

This clone is labeled as medium-sized (0.01 to 0.1%). The V and J genes are TRBV27 and TRBJ2-5, with D uncertain. This CDR3 has 14 residues. CDR1 is MNHEY and CDR2 is SMNVEV in the germline V gene (reference sequence). Trimming pared 0 bases from V and 3 bases from J, leaving 8 bases between. Here the CDR3 reads CASSLSAVEETQYF. The CDR3 DNA follows: TGTGCCAGCAGTTTATCGGCGGTAGAAGAGACCCAGTACTTC.

The chain couples TRBV29-1 to TRBJ2-5; D is perhaps TRBD2 (5 bases). The CDR3 length is 12 residues. Between the trimmed V and J ends, which lost 8 bases and 5 bases, there was a span of 15 bases. The V gene's germline CDR1 is SQVTM and CDR2 ANQGSEA. DNA for the CDR3: TGCAGCCCCCTAGCCCTCACGGAGACCCAGTACTTC. It specifies CSPLALTETQYF.

The chain carries TRBV19 and TRBJ2-5; D not certain. The DNA end is more similar to TRBJ2-7, so the J call may be wrong. Germline loops: CDR1 LNHDA, CDR2 SQIVND (reference sequence). This CDR3 contains 14 residues. The CDR3 nucleotides read TGTGCCAGCCGCAATGTGGCGGCATCCTACGAGCAGTACTTC. Translated, it gives CASRNVAASYEQYF.

V usage is TRBV9 and J usage is TRBJ2-7; TRBD2 is a possible D gene (7 bases). The germline V gene encodes CDR1 SGDLS and CDR2 YYNGEE. V was trimmed by 6 bases and J by 5 bases, leaving 18 bases between them. This CDR3 comprises 14 residues. The CDR3 loop reads CASTPFGGPNEQYF. DNA for the CDR3: TGTGCCAGCACCCCTTTCGGGGGGCCCAACGAGCAGTACTTC.

The chain employs TRBV6-5 and TRBJ2-5, with 8 bases lining up with TRBD1. Germline-derived CDR1 and CDR2 are MNHEY and SVGAGI. The CDR3 consists of 16 residues. The ends lost 0 bases at V and 4 bases at J; junction bases unmatched: 7. CDR3 sequence (DNA): TGTGCCAGCAGTTACTCGACGACAGGGGATCGAGAGACCCAGTACTTC. It yields the protein CASSYSTTGDRETQYF.

The table lists this clone with a few counts. The rearrangement uses TRBV19 and TRBJ1-2; possible D gene TRBD1, 5 bases. Trimming stripped 7 bases from V and 3 bases from J, with 18 bases between. Germline V gene sequence: CDR1 LNHDA, CDR2 SQIVND (reference sequence). The CDR3 is 15 residues long. CDR3 region: CASNGAFEDDYGYTF. The CDR3 DNA reads as TGTGCCAGTAATGGGGCCTTCGAGGATGACTATGGCTACACCTTC.

The chain employs TRBV5-4 and TRBJ1-2; D uncertain. V dropped 4 bases and J dropped 2 bases, with 9 bases sitting between them. Germline values: CDR1 SGHNT, CDR2 YYREEE (reference sequence). CDR3 length: 13 residues. CDR3 amino acids: CASSTVSNYGYTF. Here the CDR3 DNA reads TGTGCCAGCAGCACAGTCTCGAACTATGGCTACACCTTC.

Only a few counts were recorded for this clone. V is TRBV27 and J is TRBJ2-7; 9 bases fit TRBD2. V was pared by 4 bases and J by 5 bases, with 6 bases of the junction left unmatched. The germline CDR1 and CDR2 sequences are MNHEY and SMNVEV (reference sequence). This CDR3 contains 14 residues. CDR3 nucleotides: TGTGCCAGCAGTTCCCCGGGACTAGCTCACGAGCAGTACTTC. Translated: CASSSPGLAHEQYF.

As DNA, the CDR3 is TGTGCCAGCAGTGGAGGGGGCACCTACAATGAGCAGTTCTTC. It is translated as CASSGGGTYNEQFF. The chain links TRBV27 to TRBJ2-1; D might be TRBD1 (7 bases). Between the trimmed V and J ends, which lost 5 bases and 2 bases, there was a span of 10 bases. This CDR3 is built from 14 residues. The V gene's germline CDR1 is MNHEY and CDR2 SMNVEV (reference sequence).

The chain combines TRBV6-6 with TRBJ1-1; unclear D gene. The germline CDR1 and CDR2 sequences are MNHNY and SVGAGI (reference sequence). The CDR3 spans 14 residues. Trimming removed 0 bases at V and 2 bases at J, with 7 bases between. DNA of the CDR3: TGTGCCAGCAGTTACTCCCCGCGTAACACTGAAGCTTTCTTT. It codes for CASSYSPRNTEAFF.